These T cell receptor beta chains were read from a single sample in a study of T cells after yellow fever vaccination. TCRdb used MiXCR to reprocess the 5' RACE reads, holding one entry per CDR3 protein. The sample includes a few hundred thousand distinct CDR3 sequences, 9.5% to 15% of them seen just once. Sequenced material: CD4+ T cells sorted from PBMCs, taken 15 days after the yellow fever booster vaccination. The source of these receptors is a man aged 18 to 30 who received the YFV17D yellow fever vaccine. Each CDR3 is given with its conserved first and last residue. The order of the fields is clone size, V gene, J gene, D gene, CDR3 DNA, CDR3 protein. A D gene is named only where the DNA matches it firmly. Size values are once, few and many counts, or a class for expanded clones, and some rows have none.

.	TRBV6-5	TRBJ2-7	.	TGTGCCAGCAGTTACAGGGCCTCCTACGAGCAGTACTTC	CASSYRASYEQYF
few	TRBV18	TRBJ2-7	TRBD1	TGTGCCAGCTCACCACTCGCAGGGGGCGACGAGCAGTACTTC	CASSPLAGGDEQYF
.	TRBV6-5	TRBJ1-4	.	TGTGCCAGCAGGTCACTAACGGGTGAAAAACTGTTTTTT	CASRSLTGEKLFF
few	TRBV5-1	TRBJ1-6	.	TGCGCCAGCAGCTTGGCCTATGGGATCTCTCCCCTCCACTTT	CASSLAYGISPLHF
many	TRBV7-3	TRBJ2-3	TRBD2	TGTGCCAGCAGCCTACGACTAGCGGGGGAGGGGGTCCCAGATACGCAGTATTTT	CASSLRLAGEGVPDTQYF
.	TRBV2	TRBJ1-5	TRBD1	TGTGCCAGCAGCCGACAGGGCGAAGGTCAGCCCCAGCATTTT	CASSRQGEGQPQHF
.	TRBV6-5	TRBJ2-3	.	TGTGCCAGCAGTAATGAAGATACGCAGTATTTT	CASSNEDTQYF
.	TRBV6-6	TRBJ2-7	.	TGTGCCAGCAGAGGGAACGAACTAAGCGAGCAGTACTTC	CASRGNELSEQYF
few	TRBV6-5	TRBJ1-2	.	TGTGCCAGCAGTTACGCAGGGAGCTACATGAATGGCTACACCTTC	CASSYAGSYMNGYTF
many	TRBV4-1	TRBJ2-5	TRBD2	TGCGCCAGCAGCCAACCCGGGACTAGCGGGGGGGAGACCCAGTACTTC	CASSQPGTSGGETQYF
few	TRBV6-2/TRBV6-3	TRBJ2-5	TRBD2	TGTGCCAGCAGTTACGCGGGACTAGCGGGGGGCCAAGAGACCCAGTACTTC	CASSYAGLAGGQETQYF
.	TRBV20-1	TRBJ2-7	.	TGCAGTGCCGGGTTAGGTTACGAGCAGTACTTC	CSAGLGYEQYF
many	TRBV12-3/TRBV12-4	TRBJ2-3	.	TGTGCCAGCGGGAGACCAGGCGGGGGCACAGATACGCAGTATTTT	CASGRPGGGTDTQYF
few	TRBV7-9	TRBJ1-1	TRBD1	TGTGCCAGCAGTCCACAGGGGGCCCCCACTGAAGCTTTCTTT	CASSPQGAPTEAFF
.	TRBV15	TRBJ1-5	.	TGTGCCACCAGCAGTGGGGGAGGCAGGTATCAGCCCCAGCATTTT	CATSSGGGRYQPQHF
.	TRBV2	TRBJ2-7	.	TGTGCCAGCAGACTACCGGGACTCATCGAGCAGTACTTC	CASRLPGLIEQYF
.	TRBV12-3/TRBV12-4	TRBJ2-5	.	TGTGCCAGCAGTTTAGAGGGACAAACTCAAGAGACCCAGTACTTC	CASSLEGQTQETQYF
.	TRBV9	TRBJ2-3	TRBD2	TGTGCCAGCAGCGAGAGGCGAGCGGGGGGGACAGATACGCAGTATTTT	CASSERRAGGTDTQYF
few	TRBV18	TRBJ2-3	.	TGTGCCAGCTCACCACGTCACGGCGGGGTGGGTACAGATACGCAGTATTTT	CASSPRHGGVGTDTQYF
many	TRBV5-1	TRBJ2-7	.	TGCGCCAGCAGCCAACGAGGCTCCTACGAGCAGTACTTC	CASSQRGSYEQYF
few	TRBV7-8	TRBJ1-1	.	TGTGCCAGCAGCTTAGCGGGCAGAGCTTTCTTT	CASSLAGRAFF
.	TRBV20-1	TRBJ2-7	.	TGCAGTGCTAGAATGGTTATCTCCTACGAGCAGTACTTC	CSARMVISYEQYF
few	TRBV6-5	TRBJ1-1	TRBD1	TGTGCCAGCAGTCTTTCTGGACTCCAGGGGGGCACTGAAGCTTTCTTT	CASSLSGLQGGTEAFF
few	TRBV19	TRBJ1-3	.	TGTGCCACCGAAGGAGGGCTCCGCTCTGGAAACACCATATATTTT	CATEGGLRSGNTIYF
.	TRBV11-3	TRBJ2-2	.	TGTGCCAGCAGCCTAACATACCCGAACACCGGGGAGCTGTTTTTT	CASSLTYPNTGELFF
.	TRBV2	TRBJ2-7	.	TGTGCCAGCCATGATCCGGGGAAGCAGTACTTC	CASHDPGKQYF